Below, 22 T cell receptor beta chains from the same sample are listed, as sequenced in a study of shared T cell receptors in the human thymus. Profiling relied on immunoSEQ multiplex PCR, and the TCRdb table lists in-frame clones only, not all of them. The sample has 600,000 or so clones, over 75% seen once. The sample also formed part of further work on human thymus T cells.

Sequencing was done on a sample of thymocytes. The origin of the receptors is a boy less than two years old with a congenital heart defect.

V and J are TRBV27 and TRBJ2-1; 10 bases agree with TRBD2. J gave up 1 base and V 5 bases, and 5 bases lay outside the gene matches. The CDR3 length is 16 residues. In germline, CDR1 is MNHEY, CDR2 SMNVEV (reference sequence). The CDR3 loop is CASSAGLAESYNEQFF. The CDR3 coding sequence is TGTGCCAGCAGTGCTGGACTAGCGGAATCCTACAATGAGCAGTTCTTC.

This chain links TRBV19 with TRBJ1-5, with 7 bases matching TRBD1. Germline CDR1 reads LNHDA; CDR2 reads SQIVND (reference sequence). The CDR3 runs to 14 residues. Unmatched junction bases numbered 5, after V lost 5 bases and J lost 4 bases. For the CDR3, the DNA is TGTGCCAGTAGTCCACGGACAGGTAATCAGCCCCAGCATTTT. It yields the protein CASSPRTGNQPQHF.

This clone was observed a single time. This chain joins TRBV28 and TRBJ2-7; 11 nucleotides align to TRBD2. V was clipped by 6 bases and J by 1 base; unmatched bases: 11. The CDR3 spans 17 residues. The germline gives CDR1 MDHEN, CDR2 SYDVKM. In nucleotides, the CDR3 is TGTGCCAGCAGGCGGCCGGGACTAGCGGAGATATCCTACGAGCAGTACTTC. It translates to CASRRPGLAEISYEQYF.

V is TRBV7-2 and J is TRBJ2-5; 15 bases line up with TRBD2. Per germline, CDR1 SGHTA and CDR2 FQGNSA. This CDR3 comprises 17 residues. J gave up 5 bases and V 5 bases, and 9 bases lay outside the gene matches. CDR3 coding DNA: TGTGCCAGCAGCACGGGACTAGCGGGGGGCCCGGGGGAGACCCAGTACTTC. Protein product: CASSTGLAGGPGETQYF.

The chain employs TRBV7-9 and TRBJ2-3, with D possibly TRBD1 on 5 matching bases. Trimming took 4 bases from V and 2 from J, leaving 16 bases between them. The CDR3 is 16 amino acids. Germline V lookup: CDR1 SEHNR, CDR2 FQNEAQ (reference sequence). This CDR3 is CASSSHRCHSTDTQYF. In DNA form, the CDR3 reads TGTGCCAGCAGCTCTCACAGGTGCCACTCCACAGATACGCAGTATTTT.

The V call is TRBV14, the J call TRBJ1-1; TRBD1 agrees at 10 bases. Germline V lookup: CDR1 SGHDN, CDR2 FVKESK. Trimming at V came to 4 bases and at J to 1 base, leaving 9 bases not matched to a gene. This CDR3 region has 17 residues. CDR3 sequence reads: CASSLRSRDRGNTEAFF. CDR3 DNA sequence: TGTGCCAGCAGCCTTCGTTCCCGGGACAGGGGGAACACTGAAGCTTTCTTT.

The chain couples TRBV6-5 to TRBJ2-1; D possibly corresponds to TRBD2 (6 bases). The CDR3 length is 14 residues. Germline V gene sequence: CDR1 MNHEY, CDR2 SVGAGI. Trimming stripped 8 bases from V and 1 base from J, with 12 bases between. CDR3 nucleotides: TGTGCCAGCGCATCAGGGACTTCCTACAATGAGCAGTTCTTC. Its protein is CASASGTSYNEQFF.

CDR3 nucleotide sequence: TGTGCCAGCTCACCAGGACTGGGAAACACCGGGGAGCTGTTTTTT. Its translation is CASSPGLGNTGELFF. J is TRBJ2-2 and V is TRBV18; maybe TRBD2 (5 bases). CDR1 and CDR2 from the germline V gene are KGHSH and LQKENI. The CDR3 is 15 amino acids. Trimming removed 2 bases at V and 2 bases at J, with 9 bases between.

The genes are TRBV5-5 and TRBJ1-4; possible D gene TRBD1, 6 bases. In germline, CDR1 is SGHKS, CDR2 YYEKEE (reference sequence). Trimming took off 1 base at V and 5 bases at J, with 9 bases between the two ends. This CDR3 comprises 14 residues. The CDR3 bases are TGTGCCAGCAGCTTGAGGCAGGGGAATGAAAAACTGTTTTTT. Translation: CASSLRQGNEKLFF.

The J gene is TRBJ2-1, the V gene TRBV28; D unresolved. CDR1 and CDR2 from the germline V gene are MDHEN and SYDVKM. The CDR3 extends over 15 amino acids. V lost 5 bases and J 0 bases, leaving 11 bases between the germline ends. CDR3 loop: CASSTTMSSYNEQFF. DNA of the CDR3: TGTGCCAGCAGTACTACTATGAGCTCCTACAATGAGCAGTTCTTC.

The V gene is TRBV4-3, the J gene TRBJ2-6; tentatively, D is TRBD1 (6 bases). Looked up from germline, CDR1 is LGHNA and CDR2 is YSLEER. The CDR3 loop spans 20 amino acids. Trimming shortened V by 2 bases and J by 4 bases, and 24 bases separated the two germline ends. The CDR3 here is CASSQRYSGHPQAGANVLTF. The DNA for the CDR3 is TGCGCCAGCAGCCAACGCTACTCGGGACATCCACAAGCAGGGGCCAACGTCCTGACTTTC.

As for this clone: Distinct nucleotide sequences in the sample also encode this CDR3. This chain uses TRBV27 with TRBJ2-7, with unresolved D. The CDR3 length is 11 residues. V was clipped by 4 bases and J by 2 bases, with 3 bases between them. CDR1 is MNHEY and CDR2 is SMNVEV in the germline V gene (reference sequence). CDR3 nucleotides: TGTGCCAGCAGTTCCACCTACGAGCAGTACTTC. This gives the protein CASSSTYEQYF.

The chain carries TRBV5-5 and TRBJ2-3; no clear D. Germline CDR1 SGHKS, CDR2 YYEKEE (reference sequence). The V end was cut by 0 bases, the J end by 0 bases, with 11 bases between. The CDR3 runs to 16 residues. The CDR3 DNA reads as TGTGCCAGCAGCTTGGTATACAGCACTAGCACAGATACGCAGTATTTT. Its protein product is CASSLVYSTSTDTQYF.

As DNA, the CDR3 is TGTGCCAGCAGTTTATTTTCGGGACAGGGTCCCCTATACGAGCAGTACTTC. Amino acids: CASSLFSGQGPLYEQYF. J is TRBJ2-7 and V is TRBV27; TRBD1 matches 9 bases. Germline V lookup: CDR1 MNHEY, CDR2 SMNVEV (reference sequence). Unmatched junction bases numbered 11, after V lost 1 base and J lost 4 bases. The length of the CDR3 is 17 residues.

The CDR3 is CASSTMTVFYGYTF. The CDR3 region has the DNA TGCGCCAGCAGCACTATGACGGTTTTCTATGGCTACACCTTC. The chain has TRBV5-1 and TRBJ1-2; D unresolved. V gave up 4 bases and J gave up 4 bases, with 14 bases separating them. There are 14 residues in the CDR3. Per the germline V gene, CDR1 is SGHRS and CDR2 is YFSETQ.

This clone was counted a single time. V is TRBV11-2 and J is TRBJ2-3; D possibly corresponds to TRBD2 (5 bases). Germline assignment: CDR1 SGHAT and CDR2 FQNNGV. The CDR3 has 15 residues. Trimming stripped 0 bases from V and 1 base from J, with 8 bases between. The CDR3 sequence is CASSLEPRGTDTQYF. CDR3 coding DNA: TGTGCCAGCAGCTTAGAGCCGAGGGGCACAGATACGCAGTATTTT.

J is TRBJ1-1 and V is TRBV28; D is unclear. The CDR3 runs 15 residues. CDR1 is MDHEN and CDR2 is SYDVKM in the germline V gene. V was clipped by 2 bases and J by 2 bases, with 12 bases between them. CDR3 DNA: TGTGCCAGCAGTTTAGGAGGACGGTTCAACACTGAAGCTTTCTTT. Translated: CASSLGGRFNTEAFF.

V gene TRBV5-5 combines with J gene TRBJ2-7, with 12 bases matching TRBD2. The V segment lost 4 bases and the J segment 6 bases; nucleotides outside the gene matches: 8. This CDR3 is built from 15 residues. CDR1 is SGHKS, CDR2 YYEKEE, per germline (reference sequence). The CDR3 nucleotides read TGTGCCAGCAGCGACCCTAGCGGGAGGGCCTTCGAGCAGTACTTC. This translates into CASSDPSGRAFEQYF.

Only a few counts were recorded for this clone. The gene calls are TRBV4-1 and TRBJ2-1; 7 nucleotides match TRBD2. Germline assignment: CDR1 MGHRA and CDR2 YSYEKL. J was trimmed by 5 bases and V by 1 base; bases with no gene match: 8. This CDR3 is 16 amino acids long. The CDR3 region is CASSQVSSGWNNEQFF. The CDR3 DNA reads as TGCGCCAGCAGCCAAGTGTCTAGCGGCTGGAACAATGAGCAGTTCTTC.

The V and J genes are TRBV2 and TRBJ1-1; tentatively, D is TRBD1 (5 bases). In germline, CDR1 is SNHLY, CDR2 FYNNEI. The V gene lost 2 bases and the J gene lost 0 bases, with 22 bases spanning the gap. The CDR3 is 19 amino acids. CDR3 residues: CASSERVGTFLRMNTEAFF. The CDR3 DNA reads as TGTGCCAGCAGTGAAAGGGTGGGGACTTTTCTTCGGATGAACACTGAAGCTTTCTTT.

The chain is built from TRBV29-1 and TRBJ2-7, with TRBD2 matching 9 bases. The CDR3 consists of 19 residues. Germline V gene sequence: CDR1 SQVTM, CDR2 ANQGSEA. V dropped 0 bases and J dropped 7; count of bases not matched to a gene: 22. The CDR3, as DNA: TGCAGCGTTGAAGATTCAGGCCCCACGGGAGTAGCGGGAGTGGGTGAGCAGTACTTC. Translating gives CSVEDSGPTGVAGVGEQYF.

The V gene is TRBV4-3, the J gene TRBJ2-5; perhaps TRBD1 as D (6 bases). The germline V and J ends were trimmed by 0 bases and 5 bases, with 13 bases remaining between them. Germline CDR1 LGHNA, CDR2 YSLEER. This CDR3 spans 15 amino acids. CDR3 residues: CASSQDRQRGETQYF. The DNA of the CDR3 is TGCGCCAGCAGCCAAGATCGACAGAGGGGGGAGACCCAGTACTTC.